The sequence of this T cell receptor beta chain was determined in a study of T-cell memory formation after mild COVID-19. On the study more broadly: Among the donors, TCR clusters were largely specific to each donor.

TCR alpha and TCR beta cDNA libraries carrying sample barcodes and UMIs were produced by 5'RACE using constant-segment primers. TCRdb processed the 5' RACE reads anew with MiXCR; each CDR3 protein has one entry. Among about 560,000 distinct CDR3 sequences listed, about a fifth were seen once. In germline, CDR1 is SGHRS, CDR2 YFSETQ. The CDR3 consists of 14 residues. On this clonotype: Its antigen is currently unknown. At one end, the junction sequence differs from germline, possibly due to a read error.

Findings and caveats of the study: Mainly in CM and EM were contracting CD4+ clones; CD8+ were in EMRA. CD4+ bias marked clones expanding day 15 to 37, unlike balanced contracting clones.

The chain carries TRBV5-1 and TRBJ2-3, with D tentatively TRBD1 or TRBD2 (5 bases each). The sample was PBMCs or a T cell subset sorted from them (not recorded which). The TCR sequence derives from an adult woman who had mild COVID-19 (a few samples of this study predate the infection). Cell type and time point are not known. The CDR3 DNA reads as TGCGACAGCAGGCTCCCGGGGCGCACAGATACGCAGTATTTT. It yields the protein CDSRLPGRTDTQYF.